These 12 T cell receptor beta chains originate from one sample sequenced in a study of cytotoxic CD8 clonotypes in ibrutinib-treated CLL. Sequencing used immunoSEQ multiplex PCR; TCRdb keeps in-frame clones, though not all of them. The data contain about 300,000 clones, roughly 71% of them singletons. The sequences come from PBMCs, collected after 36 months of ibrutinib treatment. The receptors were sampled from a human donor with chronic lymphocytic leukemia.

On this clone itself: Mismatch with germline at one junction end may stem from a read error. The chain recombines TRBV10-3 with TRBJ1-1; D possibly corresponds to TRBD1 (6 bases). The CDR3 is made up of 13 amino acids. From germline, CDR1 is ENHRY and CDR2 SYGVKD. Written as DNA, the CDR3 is TGTGCCATCAGTGAGTCTGGGTGGGGGGGCACTATCTTT. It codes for CAISESGWGGTIF.

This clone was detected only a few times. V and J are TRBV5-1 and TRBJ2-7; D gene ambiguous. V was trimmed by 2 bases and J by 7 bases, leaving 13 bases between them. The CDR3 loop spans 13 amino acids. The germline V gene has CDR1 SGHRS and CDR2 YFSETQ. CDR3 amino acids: CASSFGTVGEQYF. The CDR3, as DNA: TGCGCCAGCAGCTTCGGTACGGTGGGAGAGCAGTACTTC.

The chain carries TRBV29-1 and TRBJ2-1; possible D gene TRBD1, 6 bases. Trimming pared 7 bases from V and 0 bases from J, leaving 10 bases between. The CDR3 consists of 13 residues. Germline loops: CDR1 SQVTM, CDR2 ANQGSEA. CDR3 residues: CSARQDSYNEQFF. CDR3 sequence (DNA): TGCAGCGCTCGACAGGACTCCTACAATGAGCAGTTCTTC.

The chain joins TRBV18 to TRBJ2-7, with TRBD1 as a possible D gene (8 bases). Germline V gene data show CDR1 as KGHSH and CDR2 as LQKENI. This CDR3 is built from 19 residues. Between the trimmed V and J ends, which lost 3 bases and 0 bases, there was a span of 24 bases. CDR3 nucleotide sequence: TGTGCCAGCTCACCGACCCGGACAGGGCGGACTAGTGGCTCCTACGAGCAGTACTTC. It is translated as CASSPTRTGRTSGSYEQYF.

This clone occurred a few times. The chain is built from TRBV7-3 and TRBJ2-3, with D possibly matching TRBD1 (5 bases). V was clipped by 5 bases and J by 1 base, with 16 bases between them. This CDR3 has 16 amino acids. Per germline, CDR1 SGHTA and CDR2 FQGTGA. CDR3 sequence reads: CASSPYLGLGTDTQYF. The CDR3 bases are TGTGCCAGCAGCCCATATTTGGGGCTGGGCACAGATACGCAGTATTTT.

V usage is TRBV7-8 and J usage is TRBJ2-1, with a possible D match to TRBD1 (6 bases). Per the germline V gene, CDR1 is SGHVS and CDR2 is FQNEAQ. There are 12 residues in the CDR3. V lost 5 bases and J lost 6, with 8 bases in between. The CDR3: CASSPGVNEQFF. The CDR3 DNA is TGTGCCAGCAGCCCAGGGGTCAATGAGCAGTTCTTC.

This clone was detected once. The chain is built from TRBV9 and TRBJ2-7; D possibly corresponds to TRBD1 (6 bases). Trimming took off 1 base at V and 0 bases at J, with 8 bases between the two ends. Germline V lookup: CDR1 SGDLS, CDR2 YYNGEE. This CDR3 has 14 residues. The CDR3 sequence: CASSVQGHSYEQYF. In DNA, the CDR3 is TGTGCCAGCAGCGTACAGGGGCACTCCTACGAGCAGTACTTC.

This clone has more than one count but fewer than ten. The CDR3 loop is CASSFLAADTQYF. The DNA of the CDR3 is TGTGCCAGCAGTTTCCTAGCGGCAGATACGCAGTATTTT. The J gene is TRBJ2-3, the V gene TRBV28; TRBD2 agrees at 7 bases. V lost 3 bases, J lost 4 bases, and 1 base stayed unmatched. The V gene's germline CDR1 is MDHEN and CDR2 SYDVKM. The length of the CDR3 is 13 residues.

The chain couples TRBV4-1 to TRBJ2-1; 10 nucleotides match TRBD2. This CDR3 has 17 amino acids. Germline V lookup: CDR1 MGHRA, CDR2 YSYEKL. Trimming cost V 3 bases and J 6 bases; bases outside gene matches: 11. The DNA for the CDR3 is TGCGCCAGCAGCCACAACAAACTAGCGGGGATCTCCAATGAGCAGTTCTTC. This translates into CASSHNKLAGISNEQFF.

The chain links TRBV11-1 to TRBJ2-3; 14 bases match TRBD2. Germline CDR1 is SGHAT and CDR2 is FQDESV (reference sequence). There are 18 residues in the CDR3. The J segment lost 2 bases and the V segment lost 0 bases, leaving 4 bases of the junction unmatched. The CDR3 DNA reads TGTGCCAGCAGCTTAGCAAAGACTAGCGGGGGGGCCACAGATACGCAGTATTTT. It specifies CASSLAKTSGGATDTQYF.

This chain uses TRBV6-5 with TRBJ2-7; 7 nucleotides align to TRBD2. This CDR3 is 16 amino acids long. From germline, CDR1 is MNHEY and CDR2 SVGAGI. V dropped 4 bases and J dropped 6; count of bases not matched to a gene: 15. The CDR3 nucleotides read TGTGCCAGCAGTTGGTCCGGCGGGAGCTCGCTCCTCGAGCAGTACTTC. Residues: CASSWSGGSSLLEQYF.

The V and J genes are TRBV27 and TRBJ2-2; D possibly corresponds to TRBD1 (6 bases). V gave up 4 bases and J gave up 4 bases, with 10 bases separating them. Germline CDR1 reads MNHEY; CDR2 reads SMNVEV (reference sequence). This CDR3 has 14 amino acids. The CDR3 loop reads CASSWGRSTGELFF. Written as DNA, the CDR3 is TGTGCCAGCAGTTGGGGGCGCAGCACCGGGGAGCTGTTTTTT.